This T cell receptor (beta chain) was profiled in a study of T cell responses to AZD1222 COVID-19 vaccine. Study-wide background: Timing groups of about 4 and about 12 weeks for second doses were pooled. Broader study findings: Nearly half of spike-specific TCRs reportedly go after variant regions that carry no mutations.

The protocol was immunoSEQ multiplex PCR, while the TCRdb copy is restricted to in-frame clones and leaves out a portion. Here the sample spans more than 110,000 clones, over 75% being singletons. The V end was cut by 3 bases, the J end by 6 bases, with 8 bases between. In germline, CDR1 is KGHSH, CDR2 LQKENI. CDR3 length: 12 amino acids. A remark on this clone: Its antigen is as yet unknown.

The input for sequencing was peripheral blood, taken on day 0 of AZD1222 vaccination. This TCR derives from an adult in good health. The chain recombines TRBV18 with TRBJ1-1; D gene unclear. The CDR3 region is CASSPREAEAFF. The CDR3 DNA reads TGTGCCAGCTCACCGCGAGAGGCTGAAGCTTTCTTT.